These 4 T cell receptor beta chains originate from one sample sequenced in a study of T-cell memory formation after mild COVID-19. TCRdb recomputed calls from the 5' RACE reads with MiXCR, one row per CDR3 protein. The sample lists roughly 300,000 distinct CDR3 sequences, 7.5% to 9.5% occurring once. Material: PBMCs or a T cell subset sorted from them (not recorded which). These receptors all come from a man aged 18-30 years who had mild COVID-19 (a few samples of this study predate the infection). Cell type and time point are not known.

This clonotype was detected a few times. The chain is built from TRBV6-5 and TRBJ2-3, with D possibly matching TRBD2 (5 bases). The CDR3 contains 17 residues. Germline loops: CDR1 MNHEY, CDR2 SVGAGI. The V gene lost 0 bases and the J gene lost 3 bases, with 16 bases spanning the gap. This chain's CDR3 is CASSYSVSASMTDTQYF. The CDR3 coding sequence is TGTGCCAGCAGTTACTCGGTTTCGGCTAGCATGACAGATACGCAGTATTTT.

This rearrangement joins TRBV10-3 to TRBJ2-3; a weak D match, TRBD1 (5 bases). The CDR3 is 11 residues long. CDR1 is ENHRY, CDR2 SYGVKD, per germline. Trimming removed 11 bases from V and 2 bases from J, with 8 bases in between. Written as DNA, the CDR3 is TGTGCCGCCAGGGCCACAGATACGCAGTATTTT. Translated: CAARATDTQYF.

This clonotype was seen a handful of times. The chain has TRBV4-1 and TRBJ2-4; D not certain. V was pared by 1 base and J by 3 bases, with 22 bases between. CDR1 is MGHRA, CDR2 YSYEKL, per germline. The CDR3 has 19 amino acids. CDR3 nucleotide sequence: TGCGCCAGCAGCCAAGCCGAATTTAGGCCTCTCCGCGACAAAAACATTCAGTACTTC. Its protein product is CASSQAEFRPLRDKNIQYF.

Many counts were recorded for this clonotype. This chain connects TRBV7-9 to TRBJ1-5; TRBD1 might be the D (5 bases). Trimming removed 3 bases at V and 5 bases at J, with 5 bases between. From germline, CDR1 is SEHNR and CDR2 FQNEAQ (reference sequence). The CDR3 has 12 residues. CDR3 DNA sequence: TGTGCCAGCAGCTTCAGGGATCAGCCCCAGCATTTT. It codes for CASSFRDQPQHF.